This TCR beta chain is drawn from a study of beta chain features in type 1 diabetes (dated by TCRdb to between 2018 and 2020). Some background on the complete study: No differences in mean age, gender distribution, total cell number or subset yield were found between patients and healthy donors. Whereas all 30 or so donors provided naive and central memory subsets, regulatory and stem cell-like memory subsets were isolated from just 8 patients and roughly eight healthy donors. In the study, TCRB repertoires of sorted circulating CD4+ T cell subsets from recently diagnosed type 1 diabetes patients were compared with those of matched healthy donors. A total of around 110,000,000 sorted cells were examined across all samples, and RNA yield correlated strongly with the number of cells per subset. Paper-wide results and their limitations: Patients with type 1 diabetes made fewer insertions and deleted more nucleotides at VDJ recombination sites, implying thymic rearrangement abnormalities. The naive, central memory and regulatory TCRB repertoires appeared to resemble one another more closely among patients than among healthy donors. PCR may preferentially amplify shorter templates, but because patient and control samples were amplified and corrected together, any resulting skew would affect both groups equally. Type 1 diabetes patients showed a moderate but significant shortening of TCRB CDR3 length in all four CD4+ subsets. Only small numbers of individuals were included in the HLA sub-analyses, which left unresolved whether HLA type had any influence on TCRB rearrangement. Sequencing cDNA rather than genomic DNA could over-represent highly expressing activated cells, although activation and CD3 levels did not differ between groups.

A single peripheral blood draw of around 100 mL on average was collected from each donor into heparinised tubes. Naive, central memory, regulatory and stem cell-like memory CD4+ T cells were sorted on a BD FACSAria II using a panel including CD45RO, CCR7, CD25, CD127, CD95 and CD27. All sorted populations exceeded 95% purity. PBMCs were separated immediately by Lymphoprep density gradient centrifugation and were stained directly, without being cultured. Samples were stained and sorted in pairs, with one healthy donor and one patient per experiment, so that batch effects were minimized. This clone was recorded a few times. What this receptor recognizes is not known. Qualities for individual bases were not recorded, and no much larger clone is one base off. The entire isolated RNA was reverse transcribed using the High Capacity cDNA Reverse Transcription Kit, and thus expressed TCRB transcripts were sequenced. Deep immunoSEQ sequencing was applied to naive, central memory and regulatory T cell samples, giving an average of approximately 3.8 million total reads per sample. After sorted cells were lysed in RLT buffer, RNA was extracted with DNase-treated RNeasy Micro or Mini kits, with the choice depending on cell number. To prevent cross-contamination, each cell subset was processed individually, whereas patient and healthy donor samples were processed jointly. The immunoSEQ multiplex PCR was used to amplify TCRB sequences from cDNA, yielding 87-bp fragments that span the CDR3 region. Sequencing of the amplicons was done on the Illumina HiSeq platform. Per the authors' processing: PCR bias was computationally corrected using synthetic template baselines, reads within Hamming distance 2 were collapsed, and singletons that could not be merged were discarded. Reads were aligned against IMGT to assign V, D and J genes, CDR3 length and insertions or deletions at six rearrangement sites. Within each subset, clonotype counts were normalized to sorted cell number, after which true diversity and Gini coefficients were computed with the tcR R package. The overlap coefficient, calculated on TCRB nucleotide sequences, was used to measure repertoire sharing. Out-of-frame TCRB sequences from naive cells were analyzed as a proxy for the pre-selection repertoire. Not all clones reach the TCRdb copy of this immuneACCESS table, which keeps in-frame sequences only. Checked studies attribute under half of the gap to unresolved V genes and leave the rest unexplained. V and J calls and clone size are those listed in that table; D and trimming were worked out from the DNA. The sample table records approximately 380,000 clones; over 13% of these occur just once. The ten most abundant clones make up more than 0.015% of the sample.

Source material: naive CD4+ T cells from blood. Per the publication, the cell subset or site label means: true naive CD4+ T cells. This clonotype was sampled from a woman younger than 30 in good health.

The encoded CDR3 is CASGNKDRGQVDGYTF. The bases read TGTGCCAGCGGGAATAAGGACAGGGGGCAAGTAGATGGCTACACCTTC. The rearranged chain carries TRBV5-4 and TRBJ1-2; the central 11 bases match TRBD1. V loses 7 bases at its end and J loses 6 bases; junction bases beyond the gene matches: 14. The CDR3 starts with the cysteine, ends with the phenylalanine, and has 16 residues. Only the CDR3 DNA stays, 48 bases, in frame from base 1. Taken from the germline V gene (reference sequence), the CDR1 and CDR2 loops are SGHNT and YYREEE.